These 18 T cell receptor beta chains originate from one sample sequenced in a study of tumor-infiltrating lymphocytes in primary liver carcinoma listed by TCRdb under 2017. Without any cell sorting, total RNA and DNA were co-extracted from about 21-30 mg of bulk tissue using the AllPrep DNA/RNA mini kit. Sequencing instrument: Illumina HiSeq 2500. Using a constant-region primer and ProtoScript II reverse transcriptase, TCRbeta-specific cDNA was reverse-transcribed from roughly 460 ng total RNA. Construction of the TCRbeta libraries relied on three nested rounds of multiplex PCR, following a slightly modified ARM-PCR procedure. Each of the first two PCR rounds ran for around 10 cycles using multiplex TRBV1-TRBV30 forward primers together with a Cbeta reverse primer. In-frame beta chains were kept once TCRdb had trimmed the public reads at Q25 with fastp and called clones with MiXCR. Rows are combined by CDR3 protein, so each entry shows the most common genes and DNA. For this sample there are around 40,000 distinct CDR3 sequences; around 66% appear just once. Clones ranked in the top ten supply about 18% of the sample.

The specimen was liver tumor tissue from sampling region 2. In the paper's terms, the cell subset or site label means: tumor region T2, inferior pole. These receptors were collected from a man aged 40-55 years with primary liver carcinoma and hepatitis B virus infection.

In the case of this clonotype: The CDR3 does not close with the conserved phenylalanine or tryptophan, likely indicating a read error. It is unclear where the CDR3 begins or ends on the DNA, so no DNA is shown, and the CDR3 is as TCRdb lists it. The chain uses TRBV6-1 and TRBJ2-7; the table's D call of TRBD1 was not tested on the DNA. Germline V gives CDR1 MNHNS, CDR2 SASEGT. Including both end residues, the CDR3 is 13 amino acids long. The CDR3 reads CASTRTGSYERYL.

The chain carries TRBV29-1 and TRBJ2-1; D is unresolved. The length of the CDR3 is 14 residues. V lost 8 bases to trimming and J lost 5 bases, with 19 bases between them. Germline-derived CDR1 and CDR2 are SQVTM and ANQGSEA. The CDR3 here is CSLAVANGNNEQFF. The CDR3 region has the DNA TGCAGCCTTGCCGTAGCTAACGGTAACAATGAGCAGTTCTTC.

The chain has TRBV7-9 and TRBJ2-7; either TRBD1 or TRBD2 may fit D (5 bases each). Germline lookup yields CDR1 SEHNR and CDR2 FQNEAQ (reference sequence). The CDR3 totals 12 residues. Trimming pared 5 bases from V and 5 bases from J, leaving 10 bases between. The CDR3 here is CASSQGENEQYF. Here the CDR3 DNA reads TGTGCCAGCAGCCAGGGAGAGAACGAGCAGTACTTC.

Comment on this clonotype: Because it lacks the conserved phenylalanine or tryptophan at the end, this CDR3 is likely a read error. The genes are TRBV2 and TRBJ2-1, with 9 bases fitting TRBD1. Germline V CDR1 and CDR2: SNHLY, FYNNEI. The CDR3 extends over 15 amino acids. The CDR3 protein is CASSLDRGQYNEQFI. The CDR3 DNA reads as TGTGCCAGCAGTTTGGACAGGGGCCAGTACAACGAGCAGTTCATC.

This clonotype came up many times. The chain combines TRBV28 with TRBJ2-7; unclear D gene. The germline CDR1 and CDR2 sequences are MDHEN and SYDVKM. The CDR3 consists of 12 residues. V was cut by 5 bases and J by 3 bases, with 8 bases left in between. The CDR3: CASSPPFYEQYF. The CDR3 DNA reads TGTGCCAGCAGTCCTCCCTTCTACGAGCAGTACTTC.

A word on this clonotype: This CDR3 is missing its conserved last phenylalanine or tryptophan, likely due to a read error. The rearrangement links TRBV29-1 to TRBJ2-4; unclear D gene. This CDR3 region has 12 residues. Germline CDR1 SQVTM, CDR2 ANQGSEA. DNA of the CDR3: TGCAACGGCGCAGGAGCCAAAAACATTCAGTACATC. It yields the protein CNGAGAKNIQYI.

A remark on this clonotype: Without the conserved terminal phenylalanine or tryptophan, this CDR3 likely stems from a read error. The chain uses TRBV6-2 or TRBV6-3 and TRBJ1-5; maybe TRBD1 (5 bases). The CDR3 length is 13 residues. CDR1 is MNHEY and CDR2 is SVGEGT in the germline V gene. As DNA, the CDR3 is TGTGCCATCAGTTACGACAGCTATCAGCCCCAGCATTAT. It is translated as CAISYDSYQPQHY.

To note about this clonotype: Germline and junction disagree at one end, which may indicate a read error. J is TRBJ1-5 and V is TRBV6-1; 7 nucleotides align to TRBD1. This CDR3 spans 14 amino acids. Germline V CDR1 and CDR2: MNHNS, SASEGT. The CDR3 DNA reads as TGTGCCATCAGGTCCCGGGACAGAGATCAGCCTCAGCATTTT. Its protein product is CAIRSRDRDQPQHF.

In the case of this clonotype: Since the CDR3 does not end with the conserved phenylalanine or tryptophan, this likely comes from a read error. The chain links TRBV20-1 to TRBJ2-1; D might be TRBD2 (5 bases). The CDR3 length is 12 residues. In germline, CDR1 is DFQATT, CDR2 SNEGSKA (reference sequence). Trimming shortened V by 3 bases and J by 8 bases, and 11 bases separated the two germline ends. CDR3 sequence reads: CSASTLGDEQFL. For the CDR3, the DNA is TGCAGTGCTAGCACACTAGGCGATGAGCAGTTCTTA.

This clonotype was recorded a few times. A read error may explain this, as a much larger clone is one base away. This rearrangement joins TRBV5-1 to TRBJ2-2, with 7 bases matching TRBD2. The germline V gene encodes CDR1 SGHRS and CDR2 YFSETQ. V gave up 10 bases and J gave up 1 base; unmatched junction bases: 4. The CDR3 runs to 13 residues. The CDR3 reads CACASGNTGELFF. The CDR3 DNA reads as TGCGCCTGTGCTAGCGGGAACACCGGGGAGCTGTTTTTT.

The sample holds one count of this clonotype. A read error may account for a junction end that differs from germline. The CDR3 bases are TGTGCCAACAGATCCGGGCGGGGGACTATTGAAGTTTTCTTT. Protein sequence: CANRSGRGTIEVFF. This rearrangement joins TRBV5-4 to TRBJ1-1; weak D call: TRBD1 (5 bases). The CDR3 consists of 14 residues. Germline V gives CDR1 SGHNT, CDR2 YYREEE (reference sequence).

As regards this clonotype: Mismatch with germline at one junction end may stem from a read error. The chain recombines TRBV28 with TRBJ2-7, with D unclear. The CDR3 is made up of 13 amino acids. Germline V gene data show CDR1 as MDHEN and CDR2 as SYDVKM. The CDR3 loop reads CANSLAPGYEQYF. CDR3 bases: TGTGCCAACAGTTTGGCCCCTGGCTACGAGCAGTACTTC.

The rearrangement joins TRBV10-3 to TRBJ1-5; TRBD1 matches at 7 bases. Per the germline V gene, CDR1 is ENHRY and CDR2 is SYGVKD. The junction had 12 bases not matched to a gene; V was cut back by 10 bases and J by 9 bases. The CDR3 runs 13 residues. CDR3 in DNA: TGTGCCACTACCGGGACAGACCAGACGCCCCAGCATTTT. It yields the protein CATTGTDQTPQHF.

This chain links TRBV12-3 or TRBV12-4 with TRBJ1-6, with unresolved D. This CDR3 has 16 amino acids. Between the trimmed V and J ends, which lost 5 bases and 1 base, there was a span of 12 bases. The CDR3: CASSLQVTSYNSPLHF. CDR3 sequence (DNA): TGTGCCAGCAGTCTGCAGGTGACATCCTATAATTCACCCCTCCACTTT.

This clonotype was picked up many times. The chain carries TRBV4-1 and TRBJ2-7; 13 bases fit TRBD2. V dropped 3 bases and J dropped 4; count of bases not matched to a gene: 9. From germline, CDR1 is MGHRA and CDR2 YSYEKL. This CDR3 region has 17 residues. The CDR3 region is CASSQERTSGSVYEQYF. DNA for the CDR3: TGCGCCAGCAGCCAGGAGAGGACTAGCGGGAGTGTTTACGAGCAGTACTTC.

The chain has TRBV2 and TRBJ2-7, with TRBD2 as a possible D gene (6 bases). The germline gives CDR1 SNHLY, CDR2 FYNNEI. This CDR3 is built from 15 residues. V dropped 5 bases and J dropped 3 bases, with 17 bases sitting between them. CDR3 protein: CASSPTRRASYEQYF. The CDR3 coding sequence is TGTGCCAGCAGTCCGACCCGGAGGGCCAGCTACGAGCAGTACTTC. The full variable domain, completed using reference TRBV2 and TRBJ2-7, is EPEVTQTPSHQVTQMGQEVILRCVPISNHLYFYWYRQILGQKVEFLVSFYNNEISEKSEIFDDQFSVERPDGSNFTLKIRSTKLEDSAMYFCASSPTRRASYEQYFGPGTRLTVT.

Comment on this clonotype: Relative to the germline gene, one junction end is altered; a read error may explain this. The V and J genes are TRBV6-1 and TRBJ2-1; 10 bases fit TRBD2. This CDR3 is built from 16 residues. The germline V gene has CDR1 MNHNS and CDR2 SASEGT. The CDR3 nucleotides read TGTGCCAATAGCCCAGAACTAGCGGGAACCTACAATAAGCAGTTCTTC. It specifies CANSPELAGTYNKQFF.

The chain carries TRBV7-2 and TRBJ1-1, with a tentative D call TRBD1 (5 bases). The CDR3 extends over 13 amino acids. Germline V CDR1 and CDR2: SGHTA, FQGNSA. V was shortened by 5 bases and J by 11 bases, with 18 bases between the two germline ends. In DNA, the CDR3 is TGTGCCAGCAGCCCCCTGGTGGATTGGGGGGCTTTCTTT. The encoded protein is CASSPLVDWGAFF.